Shown below are 5 T cell receptor beta chains from a single sample sequenced in a study of shared clonotypes between healthy human individuals. The method was immunoSEQ multiplex PCR; TCRdb's version includes in-frame clones alone and lacks a portion of them. The sample carries approximately 2.3 million clones, approximately 95% recorded once. Sequencing used naive CD4+ T cells from PBMCs. Subset of the sample: CD45RA+ positively selected. All receptors derive from a man aged 18 to 30 in good health. Some clones in this sample may be carry-over from other donors' samples.

The CDR3 spells CAISMNTGTGSNYGYTF. The DNA for the CDR3 is TGTGCCATCAGTATGAATACCGGTACAGGGTCTAACTATGGCTACACCTTC. The chain recombines TRBV10-3 with TRBJ1-2; TRBD1 is a possible D gene (6 bases). The length of the CDR3 is 17 residues. The germline CDR1 and CDR2 sequences are ENHRY and SYGVKD. V lost 5 bases to trimming and J lost 0 bases, with 19 bases between them.

As DNA, the CDR3 is TGTGCCAGCAGCAACAGACTAGCTCAGGAGCAGTTCTTC. This encodes CASSNRLAQEQFF. The rearrangement joins TRBV21-1 to TRBJ2-1; the table calls TRBD2, which could not be checked here. TRBV21-1 corresponds to a pseudogene. This CDR3 comprises 13 residues.

In this sample, this clone turned up a few times. In the same sample, other DNA sequences code for this CDR3. This chain joins TRBV6-5 and TRBJ1-5; TRBD1 aligns across 9 bases. Germline values: CDR1 MNHEY, CDR2 SVGAGI. CDR3 size: 13 residues. Unmatched junction bases numbered 4, after V lost 6 bases and J lost 7 bases. The DNA of the CDR3 is TGTGCCAGCAGCCGGGACAGGGACCAGCCCCAGCATTTT. Its translation: CASSRDRDQPQHF.

This rearrangement joins TRBV15 to TRBJ2-7, with D hard to call. V lost 3 bases and J lost 0, with 12 bases in between. The germline V gene has CDR1 LNHNV and CDR2 YYDKDF (reference sequence). This CDR3 spans 15 amino acids. The CDR3, as DNA: TGTGCCACCAGCAGGATGCAGTCCAACTCCTACGAGCAGTACTTC. This gives the protein CATSRMQSNSYEQYF.

V and J are TRBV7-3 and TRBJ2-1; 8 bases line up with TRBD1. The germline V gene encodes CDR1 SGHTA and CDR2 FQGTGA. With V trimmed by 5 bases and J by 8 bases, 11 bases remained unmatched. This CDR3 is built from 15 residues. CDR3 coding DNA: TGTGCCAGCAGCCCCGGACAGGGAGGTAGTTATGAGCAGTTCTTC. As protein: CASSPGQGGSYEQFF.